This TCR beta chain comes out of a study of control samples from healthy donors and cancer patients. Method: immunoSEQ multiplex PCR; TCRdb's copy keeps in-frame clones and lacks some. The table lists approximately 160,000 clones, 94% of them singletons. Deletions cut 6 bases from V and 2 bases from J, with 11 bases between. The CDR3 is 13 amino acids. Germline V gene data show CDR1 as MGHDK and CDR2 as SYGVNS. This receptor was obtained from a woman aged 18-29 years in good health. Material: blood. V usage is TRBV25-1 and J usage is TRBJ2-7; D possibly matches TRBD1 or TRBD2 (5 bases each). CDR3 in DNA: TGTGCCAGCAGGGGGGTTCTAACCTACGAGCAGTACTTC. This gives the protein CASRGVLTYEQYF.